The text below deals with one TCR beta chain. This record belongs to a study of blood T cell repertoires in COVID-19. Study details: COVID-19 samples collected from the United States, Italy and Spain covered acute and convalescent phases. The cDNA or gDNA used as material had been derived from T cells, B-cell-depleted T cells, or PBMCs.

The germline gives CDR1 LNHDA, CDR2 SQIVND (reference sequence). Losses at the gene ends were 2 bases for V and 4 bases for J; bases not matched to a gene: 12. The CDR3 runs 17 residues. Seattle patients were enrolled while actively infected and followed longitudinally. In the study's own analysis: Nucleated cell counts were estimated from reference gene primer amplification. Assay: immunoSEQ multiplex PCR; the TCRdb copy retains only in-frame clones and omits some. V and J calls and clone size are copied from that table; D and trimming were computed from the DNA. The sample lists about 160,000 clones, 85% to 95% occurring once.

The receptor was derived from an older woman with COVID-19, enrolled during active disease. Material: peripheral blood. V gene TRBV19 combines with J gene TRBJ1-2; 8 bases are a match to TRBD1. The CDR3 loop reads CASSIQGASPKSYGYTF. The CDR3 nucleotides read TGTGCCAGTAGTATACAGGGGGCGAGCCCCAAGTCCTATGGCTACACCTTC.